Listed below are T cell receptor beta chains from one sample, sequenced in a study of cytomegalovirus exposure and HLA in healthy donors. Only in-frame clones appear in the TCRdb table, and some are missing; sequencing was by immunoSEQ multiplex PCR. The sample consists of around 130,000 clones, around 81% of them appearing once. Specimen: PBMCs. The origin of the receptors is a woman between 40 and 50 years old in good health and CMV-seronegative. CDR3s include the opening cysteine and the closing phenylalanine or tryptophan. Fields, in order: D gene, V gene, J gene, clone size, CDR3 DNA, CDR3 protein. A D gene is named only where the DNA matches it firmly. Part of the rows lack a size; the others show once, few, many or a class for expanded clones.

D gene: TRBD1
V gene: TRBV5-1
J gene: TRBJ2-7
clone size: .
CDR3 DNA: TGCGCCAGCAGCCTGGGACAGGGACATCTAGATTCGTACGAGCAGTACTTC
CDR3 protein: CASSLGQGHLDSYEQYF

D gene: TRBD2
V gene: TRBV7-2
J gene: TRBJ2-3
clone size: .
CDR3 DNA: TGTGCCAGCAGCTTACCCTCCACGGGAGGAGAGGAAGATACGCAGTATTTT
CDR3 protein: CASSLPSTGGEEDTQYF

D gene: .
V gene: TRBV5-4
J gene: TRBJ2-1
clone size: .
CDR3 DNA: TGTGCCAGCAGCGTGGGCGGAGGCTACAATGAGCAGTTCTTC
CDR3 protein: CASSVGGGYNEQFF

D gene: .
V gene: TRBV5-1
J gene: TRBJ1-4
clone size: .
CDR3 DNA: TGCGCCAGCAGCTTGTCGGGGACTAATGAAAAACTGTTTTTT
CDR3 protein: CASSLSGTNEKLFF

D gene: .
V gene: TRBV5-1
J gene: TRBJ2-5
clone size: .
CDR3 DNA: TGCGCCAGCAGATTGACGGGTCTGGGGACCCAGTACTTC
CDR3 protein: CASRLTGLGTQYF

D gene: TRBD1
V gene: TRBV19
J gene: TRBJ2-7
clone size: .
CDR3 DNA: TGTGCCAGTAGTATGGACGGACAGGGTTGGTCCTACGAGCAGTACTTC
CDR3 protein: CASSMDGQGWSYEQYF

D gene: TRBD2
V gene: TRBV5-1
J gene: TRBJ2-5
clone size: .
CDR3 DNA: TGCGCCAGCAGCTCGCTAGGACTAGCGGGGGGAGAGACCCAGTACTTC
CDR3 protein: CASSSLGLAGGETQYF

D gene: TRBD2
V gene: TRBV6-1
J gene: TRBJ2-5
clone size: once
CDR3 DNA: TGTGCCAGCAGGCGGCGGGGGGGGGAGACCCAGTACTTC
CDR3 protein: CASRRRGGETQYF

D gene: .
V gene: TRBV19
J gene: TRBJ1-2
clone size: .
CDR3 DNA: TGTGCCAGCCGACCGGGTTACTATGGCTACACCTTC
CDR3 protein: CASRPGYYGYTF

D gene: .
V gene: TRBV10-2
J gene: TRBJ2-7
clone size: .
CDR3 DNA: TGCGCCAGCACGACTTCCTCCTACGAGCAGTACTTC
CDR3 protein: CASTTSSYEQYF

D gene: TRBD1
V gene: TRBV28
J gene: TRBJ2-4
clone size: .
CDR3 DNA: TGTGCCAGCAGTGTGGGGACAGGTACTTACCTAGCCAAAAACATTCAGTACTTC
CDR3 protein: CASSVGTGTYLAKNIQYF

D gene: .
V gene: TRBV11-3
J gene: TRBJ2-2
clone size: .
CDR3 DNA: TGTGCCAGCAGCTTAGTTCAGGGGACCGGGGAGCTGTTTTTT
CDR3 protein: CASSLVQGTGELFF

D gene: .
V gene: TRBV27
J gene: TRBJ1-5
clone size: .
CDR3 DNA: TGTGCCAGCCAATCTCTCGGGGGGCCTGATCAGCCCCAGCATTTT
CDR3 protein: CASQSLGGPDQPQHF

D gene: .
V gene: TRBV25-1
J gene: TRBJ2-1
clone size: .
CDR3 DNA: TGTGCCAGCAGTGAATATTCAGGAACTTACAATGAGCAGTTCTTC
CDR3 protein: CASSEYSGTYNEQFF

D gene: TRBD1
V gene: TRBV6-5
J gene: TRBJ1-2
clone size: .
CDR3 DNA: TGTGCCAGCAGTCGACAGGGCTATGGCTACACCTTC
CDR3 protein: CASSRQGYGYTF

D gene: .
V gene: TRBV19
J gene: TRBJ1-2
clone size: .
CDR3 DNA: TGTGCCAGTAGTATGTCGGGGTATGGCTACACCTTC
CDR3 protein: CASSMSGYGYTF

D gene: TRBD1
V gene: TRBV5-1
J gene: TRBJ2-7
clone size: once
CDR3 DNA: TGCGCCAGCAGCTCACAGGGGCACGAGCAGTACTTC
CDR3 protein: CASSSQGHEQYF

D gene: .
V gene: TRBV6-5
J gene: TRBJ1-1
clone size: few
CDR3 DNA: TGTGCCAGCAGTTACTTTAGGGGGACTGAAGCTTTCTTT
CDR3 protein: CASSYFRGTEAFF

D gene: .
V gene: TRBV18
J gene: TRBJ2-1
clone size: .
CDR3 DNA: TGTGCCAGCTCGCCTAAGGGGGTCGATGAGCAGTTCTTC
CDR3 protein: CASSPKGVDEQFF

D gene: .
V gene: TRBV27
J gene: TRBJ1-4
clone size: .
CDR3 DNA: TGTGCCAGCAGTCCTGGGACATATGAAAAACTGTTTTTT
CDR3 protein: CASSPGTYEKLFF

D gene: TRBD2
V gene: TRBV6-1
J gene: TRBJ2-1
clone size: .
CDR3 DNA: TGTGCCAGCAGTGAATCTCGGGGAGGGCCCCACAATGAGCAGTTCTTC
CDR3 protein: CASSESRGGPHNEQFF

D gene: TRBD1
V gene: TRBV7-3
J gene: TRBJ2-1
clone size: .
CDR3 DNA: TGTGCCAGCAGCTCGACAGGGTTTGAGCAGTTCTTC
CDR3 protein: CASSSTGFEQFF

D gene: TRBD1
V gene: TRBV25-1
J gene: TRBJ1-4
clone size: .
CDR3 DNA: TGTGCCAGCACGGCACAGGGGGGAAGGGGAAAACTGTTTTTT
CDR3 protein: CASTAQGGRGKLFF

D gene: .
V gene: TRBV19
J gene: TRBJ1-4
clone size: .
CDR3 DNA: TGTGCCAGTAGTATAAACCCCCCCGGGGCAACTAATGAAAAACTGTTTTTT
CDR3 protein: CASSINPPGATNEKLFF

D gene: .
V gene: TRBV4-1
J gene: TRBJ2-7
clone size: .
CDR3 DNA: TGCGCCAGCAGCCCCGCTCGGGGAACGTTCTACGAGCAGTACTTC
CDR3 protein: CASSPARGTFYEQYF

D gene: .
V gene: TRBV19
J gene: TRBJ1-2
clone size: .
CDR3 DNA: TGTGCCAGTAGCCTAGGCTATGGCTACACCTTC
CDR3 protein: CASSLGYGYTF

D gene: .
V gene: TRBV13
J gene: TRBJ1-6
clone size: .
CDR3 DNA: TGTGCCAGCAGCTTAGACCCCTACCTTACCAATTCACCCCTCCACTTT
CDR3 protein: CASSLDPYLTNSPLHF

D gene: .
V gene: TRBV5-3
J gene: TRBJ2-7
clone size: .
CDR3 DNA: TGTGCCAGAAGCTTGGGTTTAAGGGGCCCCTACGAGCAGTACTTC
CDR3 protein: CARSLGLRGPYEQYF

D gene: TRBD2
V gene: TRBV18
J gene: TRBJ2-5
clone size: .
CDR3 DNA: TGTGCCAGCTCACCGGGACTAGCCGGGGAGACCCAGTACTTC
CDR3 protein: CASSPGLAGETQYF

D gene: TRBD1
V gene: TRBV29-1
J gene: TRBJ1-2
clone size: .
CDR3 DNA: TGCAGCGTCGAAATATCGACAGGGGTGTCTCACACCTTC
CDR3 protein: CSVEISTGVSHTF

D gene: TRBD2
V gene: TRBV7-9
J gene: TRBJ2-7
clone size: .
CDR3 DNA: TGTGCCAGCAGCTCTAGGACTAGCGGGAGTCCGCAGTACTTC
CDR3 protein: CASSSRTSGSPQYF

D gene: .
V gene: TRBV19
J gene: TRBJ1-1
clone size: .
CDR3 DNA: TGTGCCAGTAGTATACTGGGACACCAGAACACTGAAGCTTTCTTT
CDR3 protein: CASSILGHQNTEAFF

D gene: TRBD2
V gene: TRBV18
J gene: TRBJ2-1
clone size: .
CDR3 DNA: TGTGCCAGCTCACCACCGGGAGCCCTAGCGGGGGCCTACAATGAGCAGTTCTTC
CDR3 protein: CASSPPGALAGAYNEQFF

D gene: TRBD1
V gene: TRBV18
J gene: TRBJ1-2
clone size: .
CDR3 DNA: TGTGCCAGCTCAACCCCTGGACAGGGGTTCTATGGCTACACCTTC
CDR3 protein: CASSTPGQGFYGYTF

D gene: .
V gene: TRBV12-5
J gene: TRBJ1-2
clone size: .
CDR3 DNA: TGTGCTAGTGGTTTTTATGGTCGGGAGGGCTACACCTTC
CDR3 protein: CASGFYGREGYTF

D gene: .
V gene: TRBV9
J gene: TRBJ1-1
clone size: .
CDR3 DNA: TGTGCCAGCAGCGTTACATCGGAGGGGGAAGCTTTCTTT
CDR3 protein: CASSVTSEGEAFF

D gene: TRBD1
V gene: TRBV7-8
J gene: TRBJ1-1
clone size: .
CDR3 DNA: TGTGCCAGCACCGTTGGAGGACAGGGAATTTGGAACACTGAAGCTTTCTTT
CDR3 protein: CASTVGGQGIWNTEAFF

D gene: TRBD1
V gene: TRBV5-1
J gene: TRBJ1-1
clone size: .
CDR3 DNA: TGCGCCAGCAGCTTGGACCCGGGACAGGGGACCACTGAAGCTTTCTTT
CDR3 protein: CASSLDPGQGTTEAFF

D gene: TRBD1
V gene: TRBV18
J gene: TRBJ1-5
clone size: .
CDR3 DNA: TGTGCCAGCTCCCTTAGACAGGGGCACAATCAGCCCCAGCATTTT
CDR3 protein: CASSLRQGHNQPQHF

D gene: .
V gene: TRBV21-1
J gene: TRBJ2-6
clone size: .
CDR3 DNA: TGTGCCAGCAGCACGGGCCGGAGAGGGAACTCTGGGGCCAACGTCCTGACTTTC
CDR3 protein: CASSTGRRGNSGANVLTF

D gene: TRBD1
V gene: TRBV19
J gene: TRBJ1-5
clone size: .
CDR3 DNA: TGTGCCAGCGGGACAGGGCCTAGCAATCAGCCCCAGCATTTT
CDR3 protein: CASGTGPSNQPQHF

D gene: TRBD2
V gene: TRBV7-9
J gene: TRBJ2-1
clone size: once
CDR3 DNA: TGTGCCAGCAGCCTGACGAGTGGGACTAGCGGGAGCAATGAGCAGTTCTTC
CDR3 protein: CASSLTSGTSGSNEQFF

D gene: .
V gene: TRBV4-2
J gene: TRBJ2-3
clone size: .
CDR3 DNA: TGTGCCAGCAGCCAGCGGCTCGACACAGATACGCAGTATTTT
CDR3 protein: CASSQRLDTDTQYF

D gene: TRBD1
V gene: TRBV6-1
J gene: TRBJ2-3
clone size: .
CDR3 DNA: TGTGCCAGCAGCAGGGACAGGGGGCCAGGAGGGACGCAGTATTTT
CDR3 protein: CASSRDRGPGGTQYF

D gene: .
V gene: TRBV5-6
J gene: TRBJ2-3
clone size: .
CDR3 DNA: TGTGCCAGCAGCTTGGTTGCGTCCCATACGCAGTATTTT
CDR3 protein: CASSLVASHTQYF

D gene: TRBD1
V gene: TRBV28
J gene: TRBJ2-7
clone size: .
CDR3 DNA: TGTGCCAGCAGCTCAGCCGGGACAGGGTCCTACGAGCAGTACTTC
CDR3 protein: CASSSAGTGSYEQYF

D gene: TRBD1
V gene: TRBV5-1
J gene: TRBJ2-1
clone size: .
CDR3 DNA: TGCGCCAGCAGCTTGGCCGGGGCAGGGGGAAGGGAGCAGTTCTTC
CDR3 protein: CASSLAGAGGREQFF

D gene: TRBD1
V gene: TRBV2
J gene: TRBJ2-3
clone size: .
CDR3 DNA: TGTGCCAGCAAGAGACAGGGGGGCACAGATACGCAGTATTTT
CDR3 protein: CASKRQGGTDTQYF

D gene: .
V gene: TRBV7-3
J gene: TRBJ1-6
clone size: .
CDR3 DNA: TGTGCCAGCAACCGGCGGACAGACATACTTCATATAAATTCACCCCTCCACTTT
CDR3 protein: CASNRRTDILHINSPLHF

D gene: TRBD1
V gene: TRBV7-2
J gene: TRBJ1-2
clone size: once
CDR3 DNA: TGTGCCAGCAGCCCAAGATCGACAGGGAACTATGGCTACACCTTC
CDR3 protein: CASSPRSTGNYGYTF

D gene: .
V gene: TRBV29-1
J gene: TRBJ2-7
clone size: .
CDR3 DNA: TGCAGCGCAATGACAGACCGAGACTACGAGCAGTACTTC
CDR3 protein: CSAMTDRDYEQYF

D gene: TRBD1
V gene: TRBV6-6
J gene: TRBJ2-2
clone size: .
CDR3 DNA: TGTGCCACCGAGGGACAGGGGACTAACACCGGGGAGCTGTTTTTT
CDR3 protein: CATEGQGTNTGELFF

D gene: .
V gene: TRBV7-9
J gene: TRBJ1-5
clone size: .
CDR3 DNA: TGTGCCAGCAGTCCTGGACTTCTAGTGGGCAATCAGCCCCAGCATTTT
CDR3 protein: CASSPGLLVGNQPQHF

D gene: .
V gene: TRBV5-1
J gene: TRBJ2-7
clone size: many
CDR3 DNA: TGCGCCAGCAGCTTCCAGGGTAATTACGAGCAGTACTTC
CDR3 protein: CASSFQGNYEQYF

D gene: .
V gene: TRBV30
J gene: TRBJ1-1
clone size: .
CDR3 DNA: TGTGCCTGGAGTGGAAACAGGGTCAACACTGAAGCTTTCTTT
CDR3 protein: CAWSGNRVNTEAFF

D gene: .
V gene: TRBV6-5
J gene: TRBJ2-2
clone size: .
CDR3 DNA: TGTGCCAGCAGCCGATCCCAGGGTTCCGGGGAGCTGTTTTTT
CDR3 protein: CASSRSQGSGELFF